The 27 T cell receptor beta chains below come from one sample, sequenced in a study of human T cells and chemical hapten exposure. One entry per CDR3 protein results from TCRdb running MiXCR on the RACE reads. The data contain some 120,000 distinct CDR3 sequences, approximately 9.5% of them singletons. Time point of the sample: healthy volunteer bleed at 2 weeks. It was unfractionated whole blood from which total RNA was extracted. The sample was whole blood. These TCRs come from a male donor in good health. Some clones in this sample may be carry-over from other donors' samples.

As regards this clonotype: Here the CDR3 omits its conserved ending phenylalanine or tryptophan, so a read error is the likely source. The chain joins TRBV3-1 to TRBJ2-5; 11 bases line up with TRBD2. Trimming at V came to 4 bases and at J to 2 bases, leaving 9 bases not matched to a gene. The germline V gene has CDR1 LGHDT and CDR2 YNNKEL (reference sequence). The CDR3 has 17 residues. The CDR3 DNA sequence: TGTGCCAGCAGCCGCCTAGCGGGAGGCCCCATTCAAGAGACCCAGTACTCC. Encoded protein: CASSRLAGGPIQETQYS.

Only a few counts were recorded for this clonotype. For the CDR3, the DNA is TGCGCCAGCAGGAAACTAGCGGCAGAGCAGTTCTTC. The encoded protein is CASRKLAAEQFF. The chain has TRBV10-2 and TRBJ2-1, with 8 bases that match TRBD2. Trimming took 6 bases from V and 10 from J; bases not matched to a gene: 5. Germline CDR1 and CDR2: WSHSY and SAAADI. The CDR3 covers 12 residues.

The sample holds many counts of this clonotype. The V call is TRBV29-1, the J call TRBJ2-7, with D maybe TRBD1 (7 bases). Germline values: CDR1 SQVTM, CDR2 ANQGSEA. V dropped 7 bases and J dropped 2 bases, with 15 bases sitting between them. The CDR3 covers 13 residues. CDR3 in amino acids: CSGRGTDTYEQYF. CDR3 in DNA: TGCAGCGGGAGGGGGACAGACACCTACGAGCAGTACTTC.

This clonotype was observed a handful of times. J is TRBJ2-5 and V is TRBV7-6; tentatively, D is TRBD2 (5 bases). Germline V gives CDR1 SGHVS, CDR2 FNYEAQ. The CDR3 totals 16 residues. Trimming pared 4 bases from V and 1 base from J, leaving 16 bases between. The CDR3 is CASSSEGSELQETQYF. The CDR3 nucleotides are TGTGCCAGCAGCTCCGAGGGCAGCGAACTCCAAGAGACCCAGTACTTC.

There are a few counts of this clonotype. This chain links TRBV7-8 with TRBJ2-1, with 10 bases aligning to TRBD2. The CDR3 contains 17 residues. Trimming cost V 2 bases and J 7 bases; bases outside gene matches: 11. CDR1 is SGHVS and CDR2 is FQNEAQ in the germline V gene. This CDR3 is CASSLSAGGPLRNEQFF. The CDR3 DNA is TGTGCCAGCAGCTTATCAGCGGGAGGGCCCTTGAGAAATGAGCAGTTCTTC.

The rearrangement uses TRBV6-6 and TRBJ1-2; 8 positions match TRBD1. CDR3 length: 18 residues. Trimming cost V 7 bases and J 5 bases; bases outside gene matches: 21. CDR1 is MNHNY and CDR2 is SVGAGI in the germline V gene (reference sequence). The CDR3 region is CASNKGRTGPRLPYGYTF. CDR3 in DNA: TGTGCCAGCAACAAAGGGAGGACAGGGCCGCGGTTGCCATATGGCTACACCTTC.

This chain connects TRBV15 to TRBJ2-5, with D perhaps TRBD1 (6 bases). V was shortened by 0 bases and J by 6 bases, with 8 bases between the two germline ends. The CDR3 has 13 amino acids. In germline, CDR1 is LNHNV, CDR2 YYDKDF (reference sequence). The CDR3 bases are TGTGCCACCAGCAGAGAACAGGGCCAGACCCAGTACTTC. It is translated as CATSREQGQTQYF.

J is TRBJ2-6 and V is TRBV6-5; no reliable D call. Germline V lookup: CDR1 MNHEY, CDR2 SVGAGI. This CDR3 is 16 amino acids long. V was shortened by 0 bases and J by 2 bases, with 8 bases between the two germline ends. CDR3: CASSYSALTGANVLTF. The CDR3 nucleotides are TGTGCCAGCAGTTACTCCGCGTTAACTGGGGCCAACGTCCTGACTTTC.

The CDR3 reads CATSKEGLAGVYEQYF. The CDR3 bases are TGTGCCACCAGCAAGGAAGGGCTAGCGGGAGTATACGAGCAGTACTTC. This rearrangement joins TRBV15 to TRBJ2-7; TRBD2 matches 10 bases. The CDR3 has 16 amino acids. The germline gives CDR1 LNHNV, CDR2 YYDKDF (reference sequence). The V gene end was trimmed by 4 bases and the J gene end by 4 bases; junction bases not matched to a gene: 10.

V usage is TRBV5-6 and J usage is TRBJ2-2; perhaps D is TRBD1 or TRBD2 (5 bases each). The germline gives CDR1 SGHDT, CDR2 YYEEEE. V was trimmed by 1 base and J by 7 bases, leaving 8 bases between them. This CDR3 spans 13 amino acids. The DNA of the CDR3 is TGTGCCAGCAGCTTGAGAGGGGACGGGGAGCTGTTTTTT. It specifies CASSLRGDGELFF. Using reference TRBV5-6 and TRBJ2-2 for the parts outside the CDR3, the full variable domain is DAGVTQSPTHLIKTRGQQVTLRCSPKSGHDTVSWYQQALGQGPQFIFQYYEEEERQRGNFPDRFSGHQFPNYSSELNVNALLLGDSALYLCASSLRGDGELFFGEGSRLTVL.

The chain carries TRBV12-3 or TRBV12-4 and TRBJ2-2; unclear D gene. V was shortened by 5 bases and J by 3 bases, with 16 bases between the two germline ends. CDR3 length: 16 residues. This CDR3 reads CASSPPRLVYTGELFF. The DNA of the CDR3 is TGTGCCAGCAGTCCCCCGCGGCTAGTGTACACCGGGGAGCTGTTTTTT.

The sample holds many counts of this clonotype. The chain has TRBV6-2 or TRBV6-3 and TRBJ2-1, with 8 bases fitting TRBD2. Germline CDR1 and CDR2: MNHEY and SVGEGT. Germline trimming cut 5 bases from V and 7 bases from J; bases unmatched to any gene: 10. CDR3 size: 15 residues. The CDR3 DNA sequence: TGTGCCAGCAGTCCGTCGGGGGGGCTGGGAAATGAGCAGTTCTTC. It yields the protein CASSPSGGLGNEQFF.

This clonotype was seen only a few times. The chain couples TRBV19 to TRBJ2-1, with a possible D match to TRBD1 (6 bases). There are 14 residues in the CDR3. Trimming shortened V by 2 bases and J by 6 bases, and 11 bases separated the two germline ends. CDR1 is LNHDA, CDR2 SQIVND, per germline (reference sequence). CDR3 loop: CASSITQGTNEQFF. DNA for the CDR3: TGTGCCAGTAGTATAACGCAGGGGACCAATGAGCAGTTCTTC.

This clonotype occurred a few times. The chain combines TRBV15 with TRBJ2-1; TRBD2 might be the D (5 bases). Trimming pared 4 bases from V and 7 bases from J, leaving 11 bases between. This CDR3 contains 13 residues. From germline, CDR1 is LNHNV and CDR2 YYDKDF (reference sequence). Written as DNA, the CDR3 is TGTGCCACCAGCATACGGACTTTTAATGAGCAGTTCTTC. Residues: CATSIRTFNEQFF.

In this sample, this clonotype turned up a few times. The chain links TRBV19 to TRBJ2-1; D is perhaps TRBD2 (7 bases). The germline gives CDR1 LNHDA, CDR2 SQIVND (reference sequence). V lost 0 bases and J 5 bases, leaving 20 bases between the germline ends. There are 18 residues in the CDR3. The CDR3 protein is CASSIDASRGAIDNEQFF. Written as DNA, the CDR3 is TGTGCCAGTAGTATAGATGCCAGCCGGGGGGCGATCGACAATGAGCAGTTCTTC.

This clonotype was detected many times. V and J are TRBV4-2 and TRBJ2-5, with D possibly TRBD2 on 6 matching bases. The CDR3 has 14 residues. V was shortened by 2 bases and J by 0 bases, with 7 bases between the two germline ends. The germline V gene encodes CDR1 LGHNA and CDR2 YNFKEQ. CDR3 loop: CASSQREYQETQYF. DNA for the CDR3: TGTGCCAGCAGCCAACGGGAGTACCAAGAGACCCAGTACTTC.

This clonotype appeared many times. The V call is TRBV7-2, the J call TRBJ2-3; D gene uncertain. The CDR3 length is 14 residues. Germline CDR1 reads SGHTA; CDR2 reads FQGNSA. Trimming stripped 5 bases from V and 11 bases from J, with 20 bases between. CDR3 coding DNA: TGTGCCAGCAGCGCCCATTCGTGGGGTGTCGAGCAGTATTTT. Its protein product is CASSAHSWGVEQYF.

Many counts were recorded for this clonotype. CDR3 sequence (DNA): TGTGCCAGCAGCTTAGTTGGGGCAGATACGCAGTATTTT. Residues: CASSLVGADTQYF. The chain uses TRBV7-8 and TRBJ2-3; D uncertain. V was shortened by 1 base and J by 4 bases, with 6 bases between the two germline ends. CDR1 and CDR2 from the germline V gene are SGHVS and FQNEAQ. The CDR3 is made up of 13 amino acids.

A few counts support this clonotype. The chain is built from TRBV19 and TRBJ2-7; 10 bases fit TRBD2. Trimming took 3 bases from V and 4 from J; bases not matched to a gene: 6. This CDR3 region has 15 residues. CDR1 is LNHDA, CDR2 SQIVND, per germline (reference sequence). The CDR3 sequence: CASSMGASGGYEQYF. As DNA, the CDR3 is TGTGCCAGTAGTATGGGTGCTAGCGGGGGTTACGAGCAGTACTTC.

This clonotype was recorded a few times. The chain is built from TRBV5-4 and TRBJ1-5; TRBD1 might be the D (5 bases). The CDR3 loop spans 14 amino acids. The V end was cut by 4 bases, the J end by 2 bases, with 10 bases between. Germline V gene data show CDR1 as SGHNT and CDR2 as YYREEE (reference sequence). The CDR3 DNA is TGTGCCAGCAGCGGGGGATTGGGCAATCAGCCCCAGCATTTT. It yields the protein CASSGGLGNQPQHF.

The CDR3 loop reads CASTTGLAGGPVEQFF. Written as DNA, the CDR3 is TGTGCCAGTACCACGGGACTAGCGGGAGGGCCAGTAGAGCAGTTCTTC. V and J are TRBV19 and TRBJ2-1; 16 positions match TRBD2. The CDR3 is made up of 16 amino acids. J was trimmed by 10 bases and V by 7 bases; bases with no gene match: 10. Germline V CDR1 and CDR2: LNHDA, SQIVND (reference sequence).

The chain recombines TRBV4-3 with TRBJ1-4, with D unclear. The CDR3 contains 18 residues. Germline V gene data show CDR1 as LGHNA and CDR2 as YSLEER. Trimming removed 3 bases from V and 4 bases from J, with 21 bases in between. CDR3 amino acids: CASSQVVSVFKVNEKLFF. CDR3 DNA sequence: TGCGCCAGCAGCCAGGTCGTCTCAGTTTTTAAGGTTAATGAAAAACTGTTTTTT.

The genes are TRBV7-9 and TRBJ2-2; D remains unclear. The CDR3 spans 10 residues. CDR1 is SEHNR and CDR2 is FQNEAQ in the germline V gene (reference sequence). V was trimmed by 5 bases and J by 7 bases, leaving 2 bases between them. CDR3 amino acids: CASSDGELFF. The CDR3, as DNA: TGTGCCAGCAGCGACGGGGAGCTGTTTTTT.

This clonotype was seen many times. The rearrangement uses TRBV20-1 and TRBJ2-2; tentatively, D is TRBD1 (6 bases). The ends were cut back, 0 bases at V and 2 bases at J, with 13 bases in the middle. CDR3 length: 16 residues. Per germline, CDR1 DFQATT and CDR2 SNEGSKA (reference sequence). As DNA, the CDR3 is TGCAGTGCTAGAGATCCCGCAGGGGATAACACCGGGGAGCTGTTTTTT. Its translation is CSARDPAGDNTGELFF.

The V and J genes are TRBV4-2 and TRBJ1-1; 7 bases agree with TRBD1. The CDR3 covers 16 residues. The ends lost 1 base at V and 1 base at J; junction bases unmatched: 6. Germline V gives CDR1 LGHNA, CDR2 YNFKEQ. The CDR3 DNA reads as TGTGCCAGCAGCCAAGTCCGGGACAGCCCGAACACTGAAGCTTTCTTT. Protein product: CASSQVRDSPNTEAFF.

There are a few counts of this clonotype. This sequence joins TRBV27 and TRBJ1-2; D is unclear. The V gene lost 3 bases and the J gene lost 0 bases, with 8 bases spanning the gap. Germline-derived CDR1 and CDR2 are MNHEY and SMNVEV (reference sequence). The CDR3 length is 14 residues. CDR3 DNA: TGTGCCAGCAGTTTGGCCCGATCTAACTATGGCTACACCTTC. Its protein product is CASSLARSNYGYTF.

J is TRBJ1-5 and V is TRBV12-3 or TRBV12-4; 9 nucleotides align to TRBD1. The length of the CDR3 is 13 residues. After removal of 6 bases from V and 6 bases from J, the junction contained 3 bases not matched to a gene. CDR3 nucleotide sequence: TGTGCCAGCAGCACGGACAGGGGTCAGCCCCAGCATTTT. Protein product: CASSTDRGQPQHF.